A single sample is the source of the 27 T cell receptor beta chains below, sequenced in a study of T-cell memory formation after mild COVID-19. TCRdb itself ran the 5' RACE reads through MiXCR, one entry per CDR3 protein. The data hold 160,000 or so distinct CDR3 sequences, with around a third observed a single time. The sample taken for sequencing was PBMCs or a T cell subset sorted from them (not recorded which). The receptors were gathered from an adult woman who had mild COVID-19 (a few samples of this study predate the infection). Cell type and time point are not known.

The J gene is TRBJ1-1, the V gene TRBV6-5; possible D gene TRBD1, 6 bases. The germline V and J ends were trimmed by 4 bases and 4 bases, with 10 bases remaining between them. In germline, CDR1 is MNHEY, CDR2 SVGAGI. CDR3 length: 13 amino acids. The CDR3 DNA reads TGTGCCAGCAGTTCAGACAGGCCCACTGAAGCTTTCTTT. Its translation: CASSSDRPTEAFF.

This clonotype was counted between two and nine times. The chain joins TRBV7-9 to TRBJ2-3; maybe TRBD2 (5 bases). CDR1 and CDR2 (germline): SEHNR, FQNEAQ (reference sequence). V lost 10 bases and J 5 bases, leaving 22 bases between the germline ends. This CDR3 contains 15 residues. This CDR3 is CATHLLRTPQDTQYF. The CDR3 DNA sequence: TGTGCCACCCACCTTTTGCGGACTCCGCAAGATACGCAGTATTTT. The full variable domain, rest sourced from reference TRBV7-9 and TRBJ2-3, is DTGVSQNPRHKITKRGQNVTFRCDPISEHNRLYWYRQTLGQGPEFLTYFQNEAQLEKSRLLSDRFSAERPKGSFSTLEIQRTEQGDSAMYLCATHLLRTPQDTQYFGPGTRLTVL.

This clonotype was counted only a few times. The CDR3 is CASSYGWTNTGELFF. The CDR3, as DNA: TGCGCCAGCAGCTACGGGTGGACGAACACCGGGGAGCTGTTTTTT. The chain couples TRBV5-1 to TRBJ2-2; D remains unclear. With 3 bases removed from V and 0 bases from J, the gap between germline ends came to 9 bases. There are 15 residues in the CDR3. The germline V gene encodes CDR1 SGHRS and CDR2 YFSETQ.

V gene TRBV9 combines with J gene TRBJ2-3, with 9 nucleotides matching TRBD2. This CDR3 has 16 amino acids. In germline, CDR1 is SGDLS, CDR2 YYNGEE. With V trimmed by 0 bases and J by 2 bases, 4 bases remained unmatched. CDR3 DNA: TGTGCCAGCAGCGTAGCTACTAGCGGGTTCACAGATACGCAGTATTTT. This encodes CASSVATSGFTDTQYF.

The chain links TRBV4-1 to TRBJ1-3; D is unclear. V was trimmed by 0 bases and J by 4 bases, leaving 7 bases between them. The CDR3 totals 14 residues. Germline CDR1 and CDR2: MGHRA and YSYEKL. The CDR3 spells CASSQDPTGNTIYF. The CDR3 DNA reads TGCGCCAGCAGCCAAGATCCAACCGGAAACACCATATATTTT.

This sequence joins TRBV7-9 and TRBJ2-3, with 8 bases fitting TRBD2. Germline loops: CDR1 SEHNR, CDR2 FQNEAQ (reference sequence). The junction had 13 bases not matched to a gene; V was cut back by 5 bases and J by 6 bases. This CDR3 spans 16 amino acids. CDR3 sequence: CASSPPNPGLGDTQYF. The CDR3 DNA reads TGTGCCAGCAGCCCCCCTAACCCGGGACTAGGGGATACGCAGTATTTT.

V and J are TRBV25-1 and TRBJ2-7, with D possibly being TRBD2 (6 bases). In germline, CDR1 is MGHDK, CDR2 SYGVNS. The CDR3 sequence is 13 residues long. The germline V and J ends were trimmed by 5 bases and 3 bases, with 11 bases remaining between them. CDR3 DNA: TGTGCCAGCAGTTTCGGGAGCTACTACGAGCAGTACTTC. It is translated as CASSFGSYYEQYF.

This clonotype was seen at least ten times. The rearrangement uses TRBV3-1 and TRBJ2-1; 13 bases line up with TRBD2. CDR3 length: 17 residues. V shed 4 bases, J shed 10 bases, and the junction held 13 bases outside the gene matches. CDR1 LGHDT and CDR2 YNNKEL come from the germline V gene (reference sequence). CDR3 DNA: TGTGCCAGCAGCCCTCCCTTCACTAGCGGGAGGGCGAGGGAGCAGTTCTTC. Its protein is CASSPPFTSGRAREQFF.

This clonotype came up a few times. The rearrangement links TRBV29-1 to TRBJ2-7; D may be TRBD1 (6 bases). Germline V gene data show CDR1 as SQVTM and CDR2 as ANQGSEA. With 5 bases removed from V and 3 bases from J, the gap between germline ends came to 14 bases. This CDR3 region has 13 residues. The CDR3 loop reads CSVSPGHRYEQYF. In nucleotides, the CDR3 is TGCAGCGTTTCACCGGGACACCGCTACGAGCAGTACTTC.

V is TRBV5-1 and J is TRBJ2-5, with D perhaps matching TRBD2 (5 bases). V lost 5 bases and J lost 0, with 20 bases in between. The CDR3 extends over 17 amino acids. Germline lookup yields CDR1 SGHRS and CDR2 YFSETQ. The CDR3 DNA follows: TGCGCCAGCAGTCCCGGGATCTCAGAAGGGTACCAAGAGACCCAGTACTTC. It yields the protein CASSPGISEGYQETQYF.

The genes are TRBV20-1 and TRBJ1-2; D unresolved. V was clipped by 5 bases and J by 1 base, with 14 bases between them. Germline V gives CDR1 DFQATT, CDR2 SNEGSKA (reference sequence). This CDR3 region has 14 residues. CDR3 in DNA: TGCAGTGCTCTCATCCCTCCGAGTAACTATGGCTACACCTTC. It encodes CSALIPPSNYGYTF.

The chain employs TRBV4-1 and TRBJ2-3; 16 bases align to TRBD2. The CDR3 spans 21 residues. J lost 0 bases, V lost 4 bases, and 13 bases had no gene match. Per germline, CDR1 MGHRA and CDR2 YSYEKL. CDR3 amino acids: CASSRLGTSGGAIGSTDTQYF. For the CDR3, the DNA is TGCGCCAGCAGCCGCCTCGGGACTAGCGGGGGGGCTATCGGGAGCACAGATACGCAGTATTTT.

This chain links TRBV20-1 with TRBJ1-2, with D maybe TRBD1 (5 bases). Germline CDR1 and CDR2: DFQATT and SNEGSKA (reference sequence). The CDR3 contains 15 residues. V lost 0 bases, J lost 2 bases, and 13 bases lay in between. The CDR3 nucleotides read TGCAGTGCTAGAGATCTCGGCGGGGGGAACTATGGCTACACCTTC. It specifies CSARDLGGGNYGYTF.

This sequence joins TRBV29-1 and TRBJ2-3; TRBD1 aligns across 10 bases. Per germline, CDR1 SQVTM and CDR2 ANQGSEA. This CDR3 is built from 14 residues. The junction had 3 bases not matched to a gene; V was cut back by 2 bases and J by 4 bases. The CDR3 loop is CSVERTGGSDTQYF. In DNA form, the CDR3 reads TGCAGCGTTGAACGGACAGGGGGGTCAGATACGCAGTATTTT.

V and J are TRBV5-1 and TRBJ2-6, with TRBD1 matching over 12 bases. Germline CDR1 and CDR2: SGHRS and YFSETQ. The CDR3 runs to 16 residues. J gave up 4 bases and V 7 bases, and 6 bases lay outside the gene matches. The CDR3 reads CASAGQGALGANVLTF. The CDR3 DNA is TGCGCCAGCGCGGGACAGGGGGCGCTCGGGGCCAACGTCCTGACTTTC.

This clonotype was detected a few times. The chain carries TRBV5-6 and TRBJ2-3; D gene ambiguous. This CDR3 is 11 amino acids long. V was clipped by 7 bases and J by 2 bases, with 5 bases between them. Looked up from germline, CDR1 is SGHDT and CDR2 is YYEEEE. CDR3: CASHSTDTQYF. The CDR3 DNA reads TGTGCCAGCCACTCCACAGATACGCAGTATTTT.

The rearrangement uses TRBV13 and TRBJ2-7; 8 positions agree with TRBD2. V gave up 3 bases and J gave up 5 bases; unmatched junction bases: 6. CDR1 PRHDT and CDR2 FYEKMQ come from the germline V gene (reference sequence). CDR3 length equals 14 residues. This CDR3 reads CASSFKAGDDEQYF. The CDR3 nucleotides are TGTGCCAGCAGCTTTAAAGCGGGAGACGACGAGCAGTACTTC. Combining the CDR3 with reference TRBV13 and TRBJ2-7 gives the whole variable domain AAGVIQSPRHLIKEKRETATLKCYPIPRHDTVYWYQQGPGQDPQFLISFYEKMQSDKGSIPDRFSAQQFSDYHSELNMSSLELGDSALYFCASSFKAGDDEQYFGPGTRLTVT.

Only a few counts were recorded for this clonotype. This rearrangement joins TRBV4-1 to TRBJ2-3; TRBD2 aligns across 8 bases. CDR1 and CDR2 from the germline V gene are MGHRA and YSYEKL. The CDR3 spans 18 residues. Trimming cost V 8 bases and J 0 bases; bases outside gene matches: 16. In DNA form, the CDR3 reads TGCGCCAGCCGCCCCATTGAGGGTAGCGGGACTAGCACAGATACGCAGTATTTT. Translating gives CASRPIEGSGTSTDTQYF.

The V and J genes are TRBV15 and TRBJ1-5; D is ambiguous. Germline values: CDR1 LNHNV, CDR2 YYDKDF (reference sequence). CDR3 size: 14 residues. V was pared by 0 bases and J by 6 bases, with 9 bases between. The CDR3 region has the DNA TGTGCCACCAGCAGAGATCCCGGCTCTCAGCCCCAGCATTTT. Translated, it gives CATSRDPGSQPQHF.

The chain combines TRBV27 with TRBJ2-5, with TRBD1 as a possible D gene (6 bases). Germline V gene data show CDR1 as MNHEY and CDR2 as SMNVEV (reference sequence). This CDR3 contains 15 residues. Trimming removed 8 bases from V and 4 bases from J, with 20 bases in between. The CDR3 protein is CASLRPGQSGETQYF. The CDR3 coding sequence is TGTGCCAGCCTCCGACCGGGACAAAGCGGAGAGACCCAGTACTTC.

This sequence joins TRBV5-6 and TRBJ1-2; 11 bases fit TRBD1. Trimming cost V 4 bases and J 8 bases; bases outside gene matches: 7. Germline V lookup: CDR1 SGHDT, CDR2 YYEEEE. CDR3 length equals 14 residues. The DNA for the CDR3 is TGTGCCAGCAGCCTACGAGGGACAGGGGGAGGCTACACCTTC. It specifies CASSLRGTGGGYTF.

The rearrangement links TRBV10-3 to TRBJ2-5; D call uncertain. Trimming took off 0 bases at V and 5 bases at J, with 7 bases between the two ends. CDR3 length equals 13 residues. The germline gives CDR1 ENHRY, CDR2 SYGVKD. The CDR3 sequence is CAISESSQETQYF. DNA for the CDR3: TGTGCCATCAGTGAGTCGAGTCAGGAGACCCAGTACTTC.

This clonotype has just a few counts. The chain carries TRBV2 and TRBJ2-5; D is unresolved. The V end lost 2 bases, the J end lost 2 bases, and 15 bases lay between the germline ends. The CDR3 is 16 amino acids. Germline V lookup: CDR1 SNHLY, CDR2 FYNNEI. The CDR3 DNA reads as TGTGCCAGCAGTGAAACCTTGCGGTGGAATCAAGAGACCCAGTACTTC. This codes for CASSETLRWNQETQYF.

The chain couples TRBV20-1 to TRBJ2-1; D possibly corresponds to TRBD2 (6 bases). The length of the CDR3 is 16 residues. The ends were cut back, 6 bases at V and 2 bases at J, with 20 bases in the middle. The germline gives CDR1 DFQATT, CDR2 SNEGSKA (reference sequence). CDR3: CSAPAAGTYPYNEQFF. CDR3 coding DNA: TGCAGTGCACCTGCTGCGGGGACCTATCCCTACAATGAGCAGTTCTTC.

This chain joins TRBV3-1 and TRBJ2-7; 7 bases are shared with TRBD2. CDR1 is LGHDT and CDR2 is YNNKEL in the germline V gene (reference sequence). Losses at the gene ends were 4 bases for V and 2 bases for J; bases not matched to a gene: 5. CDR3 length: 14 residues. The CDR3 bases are TGTGCCAGCAGCCCCAAGACTAGCCCCTACGAGCAGTACTTC. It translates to CASSPKTSPYEQYF.

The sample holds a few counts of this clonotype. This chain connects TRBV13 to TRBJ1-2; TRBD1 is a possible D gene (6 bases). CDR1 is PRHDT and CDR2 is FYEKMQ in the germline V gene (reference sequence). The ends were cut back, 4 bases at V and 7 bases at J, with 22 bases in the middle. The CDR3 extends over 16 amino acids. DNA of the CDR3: TGTGCCAGCAGCTCGAGGGGGTATGGGGAACTGGCTGGCTACACCTTC. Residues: CASSSRGYGELAGYTF.

DNA for the CDR3: TGTGCCAGCAGTTTAAGGGCAGTGAACACTGAAGCTTTCTTT. This gives the protein CASSLRAVNTEAFF. V is TRBV12-3 or TRBV12-4 and J is TRBJ1-1; D gene unclear. V lost 2 bases, J lost 0 bases, and 7 bases lay in between. The CDR3 loop spans 14 amino acids.